This TCR beta chain was sequenced during a study of blood T cells in healthy people across ages. Looking at the study overall: Per two T cells, about one barcoded beta molecule was captured through template switching. Overall study findings and caveats: Naive T cell percentage and TCR beta diversity correlated strongly. The fall in TCR beta diversity per million T cells was roughly linear with age.

Germline V gene sequence: CDR1 MGHRA, CDR2 YSYEKL. The CDR3 sequence is 14 residues long. With 1 base removed from V and 6 bases from J, the gap between germline ends came to 13 bases. The use of a sample-barcoded 5' primer and a J-beta primer mix characterized a second PCR of roughly 6 to 11 cycles. TCRdb ran MiXCR on the 5' RACE reads and lists one entry per CDR3 protein. The table shows 1.5 million to 2 million distinct CDR3 sequences, with about 32% occurring only once. This clonotype was seen repeatedly, ten times or more. Its specificity is unknown. This chain connects TRBV4-1 to TRBJ2-7, with D possibly matching TRBD2 (6 bases). The sequencing sample was made of blood. The TCR originated in a woman in her twenties or thirties in good health. DNA of the CDR3: TGCGCCAGCAGCCAAGTGTCGGGAGAAATCGAGCAGTACTTC. Translated, it gives CASSQVSGEIEQYF.